This T cell receptor beta chain was observed in a study of blood T cell repertoires in COVID-19. TCRdb keeps only in-frame clones here, not all; method: immunoSEQ multiplex PCR. Among about 220,000 clones listed, roughly four fifths were seen once. Germline V gene lookup returns CDR1 MNHEY and CDR2 SVGAGI. This CDR3 has 15 residues. Trimming stripped 7 bases from V and 4 bases from J, with 19 bases between. The TCR comes from a woman aged 55 to 70 with acute or convalescent COVID-19. The sequenced material came from peripheral blood. The V and J genes are TRBV6-5 and TRBJ1-2, with D unresolved. The CDR3 DNA sequence: TGTGCCAGCAATAACGAGGGATCGGCGGTCTATGGCTACACCTTC. Protein sequence: CASNNEGSAVYGYTF.